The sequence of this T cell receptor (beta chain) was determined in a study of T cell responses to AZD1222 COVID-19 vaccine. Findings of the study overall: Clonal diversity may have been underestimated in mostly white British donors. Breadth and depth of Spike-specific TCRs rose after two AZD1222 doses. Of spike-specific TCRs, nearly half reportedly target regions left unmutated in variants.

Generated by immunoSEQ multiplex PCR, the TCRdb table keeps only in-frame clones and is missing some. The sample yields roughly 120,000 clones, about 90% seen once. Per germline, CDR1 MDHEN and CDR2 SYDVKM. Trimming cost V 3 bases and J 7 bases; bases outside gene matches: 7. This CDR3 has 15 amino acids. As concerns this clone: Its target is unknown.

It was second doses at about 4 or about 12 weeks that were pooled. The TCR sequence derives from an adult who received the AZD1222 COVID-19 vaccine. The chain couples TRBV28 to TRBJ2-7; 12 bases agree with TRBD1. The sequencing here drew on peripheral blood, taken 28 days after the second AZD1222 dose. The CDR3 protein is CASSLAGTGGSEQYF. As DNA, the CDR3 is TGTGCCAGCAGTTTGGCCGGGACAGGGGGCTCTGAGCAGTACTTC.